This T cell receptor (beta chain) appears in the sequencing data of a study of cytotoxic CD8 clonotypes in ibrutinib-treated CLL. The overall study: Timing of response sample collection was a median approximately twelve months after treatment start, with a range of 6 to 36. Averaging across samples gave about 240,000 productive templates and more than 80,000 productive rearrangements.

The table came from immunoSEQ multiplex PCR; TCRdb's copy has only in-frame clones and leaves some out. This table holds over 65,000 clones, about two thirds found once. The CDR3 has 14 residues. Germline assignment: CDR1 SGHKS and CDR2 YYEKEE (reference sequence). V lost 1 base to trimming and J lost 3 bases, with 7 bases between them. The starting material was PBMCs, obtained after 12 months of ibrutinib treatment. This clonotype originated in a human donor with chronic lymphocytic leukemia. This sequence joins TRBV5-5 and TRBJ2-2; D is uncertain. CDR3 DNA sequence: TGTGCCAGCAGCTTGTTACAATACACCGGGGAGCTGTTTTTT. Translating it yields CASSLLQYTGELFF.